Below are 32 T cell receptor beta chains sequenced from a single sample in a study of shared clonotypes between healthy human individuals. Using immunoSEQ multiplex PCR, the repertoire was profiled, and TCRdb retains in-frame clones only, with some absent. The table lists approximately 1.5 million clones, 95% to 99% of them singletons, with approximately 0.45% in the top ten. Sequenced input: naive CD4+ T cells sorted from blood. The subset: CD45RA+ positively selected. The receptors were sampled from a man under 40 in good health.

V gene TRBV2 combines with J gene TRBJ2-5, with TRBD1 identical over 7 bases. Germline assignment: CDR1 SNHLY and CDR2 FYNNEI. This CDR3 has 13 amino acids. J gave up 13 bases and V 4 bases, and 12 bases lay outside the gene matches. The CDR3 DNA sequence: TGTGCCAGCAGTGGCCAGGGGGAGACCCCTCCGTACTTC. This sequence encodes CASSGQGETPPYF.

V is TRBV28 and J is TRBJ2-1; a weak D match, TRBD2 (7 bases). The CDR3 is made up of 14 amino acids. The V gene lost 6 bases and the J gene lost 2 bases, with 11 bases spanning the gap. Germline V gene lookup returns CDR1 MDHEN and CDR2 SYDVKM. CDR3 in DNA: TGTGCCAGCAGGGCGGGGGACACCTACAATGAGCAGTTCTTC. As protein: CASRAGDTYNEQFF.

Details on this clone: This CDR3 is also generated by other DNA sequences in the sample. The genes are TRBV5-5 and TRBJ2-2; D not certain. Germline V gene lookup returns CDR1 SGHKS and CDR2 YYEKEE (reference sequence). CDR3 length: 14 residues. V lost 0 bases and J 1 base, leaving 4 bases between the germline ends. Written as DNA, the CDR3 is TGTGCCAGCAGCTTGGGTGGGAACACCGGGGAGCTGTTTTTT. Amino acid sequence: CASSLGGNTGELFF. The entire variable domain, with the rest obtained from reference TRBV5-5 and TRBJ2-2, is as follows: DAGVTQSPTHLIKTRGQQVTLRCSPISGHKSVSWYQQVLGQGPQFIFQYYEKEERGRGNFPDRFSARQFPNYSSELNVNALLLGDSALYLCASSLGGNTGELFFGEGSRLTVL.

This clone was seen once. The CDR3 bases are TGCGCCAGCAGCTCAGGGGTTACTGGGACAGATACGCAGTATTTT. It codes for CASSSGVTGTDTQYF. The chain joins TRBV5-1 to TRBJ2-3, with D possibly matching TRBD1 (6 bases). In germline, CDR1 is SGHRS, CDR2 YFSETQ. Trimming took 3 bases from V and 3 from J, leaving 14 bases between them. CDR3 size: 15 residues.

The J gene is TRBJ1-1, the V gene TRBV6-7; D uncertain. TRBV6-7 qualifies as an ORF whose function is uncertain. The CDR3 has 15 residues. Trimming stripped 5 bases from V and 5 bases from J, with 18 bases between. CDR3 bases: TGTGCCAGCAGTACCCGTTACTGCAGTTGGACTGAAGCTTTCTTT. It translates to CASSTRYCSWTEAFF.

The genes are TRBV5-6 and TRBJ1-4; D not resolved. The CDR3 totals 13 residues. Germline loops: CDR1 SGHDT, CDR2 YYEEEE. V lost 2 bases and J lost 7, with 9 bases in between. In DNA form, the CDR3 reads TGTGCCAGCAGCTTTCGGGCAGTTGAAAAACTGTTTTTT. It yields the protein CASSFRAVEKLFF. Combining the CDR3 with reference TRBV5-6 and TRBJ1-4 gives the whole variable domain DAGVTQSPTHLIKTRGQQVTLRCSPKSGHDTVSWYQQALGQGPQFIFQYYEEEERQRGNFPDRFSGHQFPNYSSELNVNALLLGDSALYLCASSFRAVEKLFFGSGTQLSVL.

V usage is TRBV7-2 and J usage is TRBJ1-5, with 9 bases aligning to TRBD1. This CDR3 comprises 15 residues. The ends lost 5 bases at V and 10 bases at J; junction bases unmatched: 12. Germline V gives CDR1 SGHTA, CDR2 FQGNSA. The CDR3 nucleotides are TGTGCCAGCAGCCAGAACAGGGGGCCCCTTCAACCCCAGCATTTT. Encoded protein: CASSQNRGPLQPQHF.

V is TRBV7-2 and J is TRBJ2-5; 9 bases are shared with TRBD2. J was trimmed by 5 bases and V by 5 bases; bases with no gene match: 9. Germline V lookup: CDR1 SGHTA, CDR2 FQGNSA. The length of the CDR3 is 15 residues. The CDR3 DNA follows: TGTGCCAGCAGCATAGGACTAGCGAGGGGGGAGACCCAGTACTTC. This gives the protein CASSIGLARGETQYF.

This rearrangement joins TRBV9 to TRBJ2-1; 8 bases align to TRBD1. Germline V gene sequence: CDR1 SGDLS, CDR2 YYNGEE. J gave up 7 bases and V 0 bases, and 6 bases lay outside the gene matches. This CDR3 is built from 15 residues. CDR3 region: CASSVARTGRNEQFF. The CDR3, as DNA: TGTGCCAGCAGCGTAGCTAGGACAGGGAGGAATGAGCAGTTCTTC.

The chain joins TRBV9 to TRBJ1-1, with TRBD1 identical over 7 bases. Germline CDR1 SGDLS, CDR2 YYNGEE. The CDR3 is made up of 15 amino acids. V shed 4 bases and J 4 bases; nucleotides not matched to a gene: 10. In nucleotides, the CDR3 is TGTGCCAGCAGCCCTATACAGGGGATAGGCACTGAAGCTTTCTTT. The encoded protein is CASSPIQGIGTEAFF. Full variable domain (rest looked up from reference TRBV9 and TRBJ1-1): DSGVTQTPKHLITATGQRVTLRCSPRSGDLSVYWYQQSLDQGLQFLIQYYNGEERAKGNILERFSAQQFPDLHSELNLSSLELGDSALYFCASSPIQGIGTEAFFGQGTRLTVV.

This clone was counted once. The chain is built from TRBV4-3 and TRBJ1-5; weak D call: TRBD1 (6 bases). The CDR3 runs 14 residues. Germline values: CDR1 LGHNA, CDR2 YSLEER. V was shortened by 0 bases and J by 6 bases, with 9 bases between the two germline ends. The DNA of the CDR3 is TGCGCCAGCAGCCAAGAACGGGACACTCAGCCCCAGCATTTT. Amino acids: CASSQERDTQPQHF.

The rearrangement joins TRBV28 to TRBJ2-7; D remains ambiguous. Trimming took 3 bases from V and 2 from J, leaving 8 bases between them. The CDR3 has 13 amino acids. Germline lookup yields CDR1 MDHEN and CDR2 SYDVKM. In DNA form, the CDR3 reads TGTGCCAGCAGTTTCGGAGTCCCCTACGAGCAGTACTTC. Its protein is CASSFGVPYEQYF.

The chain uses TRBV9 and TRBJ2-1; TRBD2 matches 7 bases. The CDR3 loop spans 19 amino acids. From germline, CDR1 is SGDLS and CDR2 YYNGEE. Trimming cost V 0 bases and J 13 bases; bases outside gene matches: 25. CDR3 protein: CASSVGGVSGTTVPSQQFF. The CDR3 coding sequence is TGTGCCAGCAGCGTAGGGGGGGTCTCCGGGACTACCGTCCCCAGTCAACAGTTCTTC.

The chain employs TRBV12-5 and TRBJ2-1; the D gene is possibly TRBD1 (6 bases). CDR1 is LGHNT, CDR2 FRNRAP, per germline. The CDR3 extends over 14 amino acids. The germline V and J ends were trimmed by 2 bases and 6 bases, with 11 bases remaining between them. CDR3 amino acids: CASGLNRDGNEQFF. CDR3 DNA sequence: TGTGCTAGTGGTTTGAACAGGGATGGCAATGAGCAGTTCTTC.

This clone was found once. V gene TRBV5-1 combines with J gene TRBJ2-7, with 8 bases lining up with TRBD1. This CDR3 contains 16 residues. V lost 4 bases and J lost 0; bases outside the gene matches: 9. Per germline, CDR1 SGHRS and CDR2 YFSETQ. CDR3 in amino acids: CASSPGLTGGSYEQYF. CDR3 nucleotide sequence: TGCGCCAGCAGCCCCGGACTTACAGGGGGCTCCTACGAGCAGTACTTC.

The genes are TRBV5-6 and TRBJ1-2; 9 bases align to TRBD1. There are 19 residues in the CDR3. J lost 4 bases, V lost 1 base, and 17 bases had no gene match. Germline CDR1 and CDR2: SGHDT and YYEEEE. The CDR3 region has the DNA TGTGCCAGCAGCTTGTCGCGATTGCCCCGGGACAGGGACTTCTATGGCTACACCTTC. This codes for CASSLSRLPRDRDFYGYTF.

In nucleotides, the CDR3 is TGTGCCAGCAGCTTAGCTCCCGCAGGAAATGAGCAGTTCTTC. The encoded protein is CASSLAPAGNEQFF. This sequence joins TRBV7-3 and TRBJ2-1; D is uncertain. Germline V gene data show CDR1 as SGHTA and CDR2 as FQGTGA. Trimming took off 2 bases at V and 7 bases at J, with 12 bases between the two ends. This CDR3 is built from 14 residues.

The V and J genes are TRBV6-1 and TRBJ2-1, with D unclear. The CDR3 totals 11 residues. Trimming shortened V by 8 bases and J by 5 bases, and 7 bases separated the two germline ends. Per germline, CDR1 MNHNS and CDR2 SASEGT. The CDR3 DNA reads TGTGCCAGCCGGAAAAACAATGAGCAGTTCTTC. The encoded protein is CASRKNNEQFF.

The sample holds one count of this clone. The CDR3: CASSPLRADTQYF. The CDR3 bases are TGTGCCAGCAGCCCTCTTAGGGCAGATACGCAGTATTTT. V usage is TRBV7-8 and J usage is TRBJ2-3, with D unclear. From germline, CDR1 is SGHVS and CDR2 FQNEAQ. V lost 5 bases and J lost 4, with 10 bases in between. CDR3 size: 13 residues.

This rearrangement joins TRBV11-2 to TRBJ2-1; TRBD2 matches 10 bases. The trim removed 1 base at V and 1 base at J, leaving 4 bases unmatched. CDR1 SGHAT and CDR2 FQNNGV come from the germline V gene. The CDR3 runs 17 residues. The CDR3, as DNA: TGTGCCAGCAGCTTAGGGCTAGCGGGAGTTTCCTACAATGAGCAGTTCTTC. It is translated as CASSLGLAGVSYNEQFF.

The V gene is TRBV10-2, the J gene TRBJ2-7; D call uncertain. CDR3 length: 12 amino acids. Trimming left V 6 bases short and J 2 bases short, with 8 bases between. Germline CDR1 reads WSHSY; CDR2 reads SAAADI. CDR3 sequence: CASRGGPYEQYF. The CDR3 DNA reads TGCGCCAGCAGAGGTGGTCCCTACGAGCAGTACTTC.

The rearrangement links TRBV19 to TRBJ2-3, with 10 bases that match TRBD2. There are 17 residues in the CDR3. V was clipped by 6 bases and J by 0 bases; unmatched bases: 9. CDR1 LNHDA and CDR2 SQIVND come from the germline V gene (reference sequence). This chain's CDR3 is CASRKREGLSSTDTQYF. Written as DNA, the CDR3 is TGTGCCAGTAGGAAGCGGGAGGGGTTATCTAGCACAGATACGCAGTATTTT.

V gene TRBV7-2 combines with J gene TRBJ2-3; 10 bases align to TRBD2. From germline, CDR1 is SGHTA and CDR2 FQGNSA. This CDR3 is 18 amino acids long. Trimming at V came to 2 bases and at J to 6 bases, leaving 14 bases not matched to a gene. The CDR3 sequence is CASSLLSGRASGADTQYF. The CDR3 DNA reads as TGTGCCAGCAGCTTACTCAGCGGGAGGGCCTCAGGGGCTGATACGCAGTATTTT.

The V call is TRBV28, the J call TRBJ2-7; D not resolved. Between the trimmed V and J ends, which lost 5 bases and 0 bases, there was a span of 5 bases. Germline V CDR1 and CDR2: MDHEN, SYDVKM. This CDR3 has 12 amino acids. The CDR3 DNA is TGTGCCAGCAGTAGGGCCTCCTACGAGCAGTACTTC. Translated: CASSRASYEQYF.

V and J are TRBV27 and TRBJ2-5; D possibly matches TRBD1 or TRBD2 (6 bases each). V dropped 3 bases and J dropped 5 bases, with 16 bases sitting between them. This CDR3 comprises 15 residues. Germline CDR1 and CDR2: MNHEY and SMNVEV (reference sequence). CDR3 in amino acids: CASSFMGGRGETQYF. The CDR3, as DNA: TGTGCCAGCAGTTTTATGGGGGGCAGAGGGGAGACCCAGTACTTC.

In nucleotides, the CDR3 is TGTGCCAGCACGTCTCTGGGTAACACTGAAGCTTTCTTT. Protein: CASTSLGNTEAFF. This chain links TRBV6-1 with TRBJ1-1; D uncertain. CDR1 MNHNS and CDR2 SASEGT come from the germline V gene. This CDR3 region has 13 residues. With 7 bases removed from V and 2 bases from J, the gap between germline ends came to 11 bases.

This chain uses TRBV11-2 with TRBJ2-5, with D tentatively TRBD2 (6 bases). Germline V gene sequence: CDR1 SGHAT, CDR2 FQNNGV. This CDR3 spans 14 amino acids. V was trimmed by 3 bases and J by 9 bases, leaving 17 bases between them. The CDR3 nucleotides read TGTGCCAGCAGCTTCAGGGAGGTCCTGGGGGCCCAGTACTTC. Its protein product is CASSFREVLGAQYF.

This clone appeared once. At the DNA level, this CDR3 is encoded by other sequences in the same sample as well. The chain recombines TRBV6-5 with TRBJ2-1; maybe TRBD1 (6 bases). The length of the CDR3 is 14 residues. V lost 6 bases and J lost 1, with 10 bases in between. Germline lookup yields CDR1 MNHEY and CDR2 SVGAGI. This CDR3 is CASSRTASYNEQFF. The CDR3 DNA reads TGTGCCAGCAGCCGGACAGCATCCTACAATGAGCAGTTCTTC.

The chain employs TRBV2 and TRBJ2-7; weak D call: TRBD1 (6 bases). The CDR3 is 13 amino acids. The germline V gene encodes CDR1 SNHLY and CDR2 FYNNEI. V was cut by 7 bases and J by 7 bases, with 17 bases left in between. The CDR3 DNA is TGTGCCAGCACCCTCAACAGGGCAGATGAGCAGTACTTC. The encoded protein is CASTLNRADEQYF.

The J gene is TRBJ1-2, the V gene TRBV7-9, with TRBD1 matching 8 bases. CDR1 SEHNR and CDR2 FQNEAQ come from the germline V gene (reference sequence). V lost 5 bases and J lost 12; bases outside the gene matches: 8. The CDR3 spans 12 residues. DNA for the CDR3: TGTGCCAGCAGCCCGAGCGGGACAGGCAACACCTTC. This encodes CASSPSGTGNTF.

J is TRBJ2-5 and V is TRBV6-5; either TRBD1 or TRBD2 may supply D (5 bases each). The CDR3 covers 13 residues. Germline-derived CDR1 and CDR2 are MNHEY and SVGAGI. V lost 7 bases and J 5 bases, leaving 14 bases between the germline ends. The DNA for the CDR3 is TGTGCCAGCAATCAGCTAGAGGGGGAGACCCAGTACTTC. Protein: CASNQLEGETQYF.

This clone was observed a single time. This chain joins TRBV19 and TRBJ2-1, with 7 bases lining up with TRBD2. The V gene's germline CDR1 is LNHDA and CDR2 SQIVND (reference sequence). V shed 3 bases and J 8 bases; nucleotides not matched to a gene: 13. CDR3 length equals 16 residues. CDR3 sequence reads: CASSIPWGGSLDEQFF. As DNA, the CDR3 is TGTGCCAGTAGTATTCCGTGGGGCGGGAGTCTCGATGAGCAGTTCTTC.